The sequence of this TCR beta chain was determined in a study of response to subunit inactivated influenza vaccine (dated by TCRdb to the late 2010s). For context, the study as a whole: To follow how T cells responded to a trivalent subunit inactivated influenza vaccine, the researchers relied on deep quantitative profiling of the T cell receptor repertoire. Broad study findings and their caveats: The authors proposed that each seasonal influenza vaccination may bring in only a limited number of new T cells.

The library was built by means of RT-PCR. Sequencing was performed on an Illumina HiSeq 2500. The public reads were quality trimmed at Q25 with fastp and then assembled into clones with MiXCR by TCRdb, keeping productive beta chains. Rows are unified per CDR3 protein, each entry keeping the most common DNA and genes. This sample is represented by roughly 500,000 distinct CDR3 sequences; approximately 20% of them were singletons. Clones ranked in the top ten supply 2.8% of the sample. This clonotype showed up just a few times. Its target antigen remains unknown. One base away there is no much larger clone; base qualities are not given. The germline V gene sets CDR1 to SGHVS and CDR2 to FQNEAQ. V gives up 8 bases and J gives up 9 bases, and the segment between their germline ends measures 23 bases. Reading from cysteine to phenylalanine, the CDR3 counts 15 amino acids. The DNA shown is the 45-base CDR3, in frame from base 1.

This sample also appeared in a second study, on T cells expressing NK-cell markers. In that second paper, the authors write: The TCR beta cDNA libraries were made using 5'RACE template switching, a step that added both a universal primer site and unique molecular identifiers. Three sorted T-cell subsets (CD3+CD56+NKG2C+, CD3+CD56+NKG2C- and CD3+CD56-NKG2C+) from about 8 donors had their TCR beta-chain repertoires profiled. Among the eight sequenced donors, only one was HCMV-seronegative, while the other seven were HCMV-seropositive. To restrict sorting to alphabetaTCR-expressing T cells, an anti-gammadeltaTCR antibody was added in several experiments. In more than five donors, the dominant CD3+CD56+NKG2C+ clonotypes were found to rank among the top 10 CD8+ clonotypes and to make up about 1.0-7.5% of CD8+ T cells. Those dominant clonotypes were again the most abundant among CD3+CD56-NKG2C+ cells in a few donors, at about 28.3-65%. It remained unclear whether the expanded NKG2C-expressing T cell clones were specific for HCMV antigens. The study sequenced eight donors, all healthy volunteers chosen at random: three men and five women. HCMV-specific IgG was detected in serum with a commercial ELISA kit to determine HCMV serostatus. Ficoll density gradient centrifugation was used to isolate peripheral blood mononuclear cells from blood. CD4+ and CD8+ T cells were isolated from PBMC by magnetic immunoseparation with Miltenyi isolation kits. cDNA synthesis was primed from the TCR beta constant segment and was followed by two successive PCR amplification steps. Libraries were sequenced as 2 x 150 bp reads on Illumina HiSeq 2000/2500, MiSeq or NextSeq. MIGEC was used to demultiplex reads and group the reads by UMI, and MiTCR was used to assemble and quantify clonotypes. Only TCR cDNA sequences supported by at least two reads were kept to exclude erroneous sequences. Downstream repertoire analysis used the tcR package, and clonotypes were matched across fractions by CDR3 nucleotide sequence plus V segment. Antigen specificity was annotated against VDJdb with VDJmatch, allowing one amino acid substitution in CDR3.

Recombination joined TRBV7-8 with TRBJ1-5; the D gene is perhaps TRBD1, on 6 matching bases. Sequences were derived from CD4+ T cells sorted from PBMCs, sampled 12 days after vaccination. This receptor was taken from a man in his fifties or sixties who received an inactivated influenza vaccine. Donor details come from another sample of the same person, matched by shared clones. CDR3 region: CASAPRDTTFAPQHF. The nucleotide sequence reads TGTGCCAGCGCGCCCCGGGACACCACATTTGCGCCCCAGCATTTT. The CDR3 plus the reference TRBV7-8 and TRBJ1-5 genes for the other parts give the full variable domain: GAGVSQSPRYKVAKRGQDVALRCDPISGHVSLFWYQQALGQGPEFLTYFQNEAQLDKSGLPSDRFFAERPEGSVSTLKIQRTQQEDSAVYLCASAPRDTTFAPQHFGDGTRLSIL.